This T cell receptor beta chain was captured by sequencing in a study of blood T cell repertoires in COVID-19. About the research overall: Collection of acute and convalescent COVID-19 samples took place in the United States, Italy and Spain. The cDNA or gDNA used as material had been derived from T cells, B-cell-depleted T cells, or PBMCs.

After removal of 9 bases from V and 0 bases from J, the junction contained 10 bases not matched to a gene. This CDR3 is 16 amino acids long. Germline CDR1 KGHDR, CDR2 SFDVKD. Source study methods: Counts of nucleated cells, estimated from reference gene primer amplification, were obtained. Measured with immunoSEQ multiplex PCR; TCRdb has only the in-frame clones, and not every one. Clone size and V and J calls were adopted from that table, with D and trimming inferred from the DNA. The sample holds 65,000 to 80,000 clones, about 92% seen once. The clonotype was recovered from a human donor in a cohort sampled during active COVID-19. Material for sequencing was peripheral blood. The rearrangement joins TRBV24-1 to TRBJ2-1, with 7 bases aligning to TRBD2. The CDR3, as DNA: TGTGCCACCGGTGGGGGGGGAAAAAGCTCCTACAATGAGCAGTTCTTC. As protein: CATGGGGKSSYNEQFF.